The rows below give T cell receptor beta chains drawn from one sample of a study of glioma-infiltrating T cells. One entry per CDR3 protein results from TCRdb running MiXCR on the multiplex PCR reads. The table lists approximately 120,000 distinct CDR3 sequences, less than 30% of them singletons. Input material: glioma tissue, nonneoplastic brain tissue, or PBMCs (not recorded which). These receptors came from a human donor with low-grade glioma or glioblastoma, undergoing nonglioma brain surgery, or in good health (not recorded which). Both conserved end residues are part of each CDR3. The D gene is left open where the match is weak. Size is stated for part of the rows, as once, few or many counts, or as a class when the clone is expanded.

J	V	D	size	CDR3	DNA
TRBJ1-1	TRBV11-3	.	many	CASSFPVLRTEAFF	TGTGCCAGCAGCTTTCCGGTCCTGAGGACTGAAGCTTTCTTT
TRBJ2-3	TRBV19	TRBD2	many	CASRREGLAGTDTQYF	TGTGCCAGTAGACGTGAGGGACTAGCGGGCACAGATACGCAGTATTTT
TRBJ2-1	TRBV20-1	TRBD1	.	CSASKPGQRADEQFF	TGCAGCGCTAGTAAGCCGGGACAGAGGGCAGATGAGCAGTTCTTC
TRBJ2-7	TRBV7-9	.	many	CASSLGRSSYEQYF	TGTGCCAGCAGCTTAGGGCGGAGCTCCTACGAGCAGTACTTC
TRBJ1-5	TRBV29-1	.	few	CSVGNNDQPQHF	TGCAGCGTGGGTAACAATGATCAGCCCCAGCATTTT
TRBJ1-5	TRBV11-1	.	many	CASSRQSNQPQHF	TGTGCCAGCAGTCGACAGAGCAATCAGCCCCAGCATTTT
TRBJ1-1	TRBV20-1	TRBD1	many	CSARDRGRGRGTEAFF	TGCAGTGCTAGAGATCGGGGCAGGGGGAGAGGAACTGAAGCTTTCTTT
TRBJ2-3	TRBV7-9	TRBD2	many	CASSSSGGAGDTQYF	TGTGCCAGCAGCTCTAGCGGGGGGGCTGGAGATACGCAGTATTTT
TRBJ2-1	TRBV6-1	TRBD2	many	CASSYLSGGYHNEQFF	TGTGCCAGCAGTTACCTTAGCGGGGGTTACCACAATGAGCAGTTCTTC
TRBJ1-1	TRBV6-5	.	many	CASSYSLGRNTEAFF	TGTGCCAGCAGTTACTCGCTAGGGAGGAACACTGAAGCTTTCTTT
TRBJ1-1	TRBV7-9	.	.	CASSPRQTNTEAFF	TGTGCCAGCAGCCCGCGACAGACCAACACTGAAGCTTTCTTT
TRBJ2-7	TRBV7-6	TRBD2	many	CASSLGVLAGGYEQYF	TGTGCCAGCAGCTTAGGGGTCCTAGCGGGAGGGTACGAGCAGTACTTC
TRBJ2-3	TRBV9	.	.	CASSVAPAGSGTDTQYF	TGTGCCAGCAGCGTAGCCCCAGCAGGGTCTGGGACAGATACGCAGTATTTT
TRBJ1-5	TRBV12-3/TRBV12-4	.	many	CASSLTGAGQPQHF	TGTGCCAGCAGTTTAACCGGGGCGGGTCAGCCCCAGCATTTT
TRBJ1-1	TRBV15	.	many	CATSRGELGAEAFF	TGTGCCACCAGCAGGGGGGAACTGGGGGCTGAAGCTTTCTTT
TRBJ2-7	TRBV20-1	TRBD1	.	CSARVRPGQGVYYEQYF	TGCAGTGCTAGAGTCCGCCCGGGACAGGGAGTATACTACGAGCAGTACTTC
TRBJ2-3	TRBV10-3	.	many	CAISESVAARDTQYF	TGTGCCATCAGTGAGTCGGTAGCGGCTCGGGATACGCAGTATTTT
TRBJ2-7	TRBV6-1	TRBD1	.	CASSPDGTGIYVQYF	TGTGCCAGCAGCCCTGATGGGACAGGGATATACGTGCAGTACTTC
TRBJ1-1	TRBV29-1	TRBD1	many	CSGQGGTSDTEAFF	TGCAGCGGGCAGGGGGGCACATCGGACACTGAAGCTTTCTTT
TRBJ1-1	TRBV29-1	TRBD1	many	CSASDRRNTEAFF	TGCAGCGCTTCGGACAGGAGGAACACTGAAGCTTTCTTT
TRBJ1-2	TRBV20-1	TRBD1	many	CSALLDRDYGYTF	TGCAGTGCTCTTTTGGACAGGGACTATGGCTACACCTTC
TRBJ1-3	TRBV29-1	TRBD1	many	CSARTGGTGNTIYF	TGCAGCGCCCGGACAGGGGGAACTGGAAACACCATATATTTT